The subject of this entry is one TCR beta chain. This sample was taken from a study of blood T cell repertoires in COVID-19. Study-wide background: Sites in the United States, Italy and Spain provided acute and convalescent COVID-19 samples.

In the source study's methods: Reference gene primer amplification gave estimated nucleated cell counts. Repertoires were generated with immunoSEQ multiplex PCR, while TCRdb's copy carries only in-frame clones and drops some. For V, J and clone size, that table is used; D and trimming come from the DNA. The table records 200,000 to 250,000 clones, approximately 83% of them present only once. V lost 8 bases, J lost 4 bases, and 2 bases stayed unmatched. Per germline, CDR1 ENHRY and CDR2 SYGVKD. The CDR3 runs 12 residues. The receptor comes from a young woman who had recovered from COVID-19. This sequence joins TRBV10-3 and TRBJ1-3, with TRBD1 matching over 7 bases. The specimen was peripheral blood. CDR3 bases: TGTGCCATCGGGGACAGCGGAAACACCATATATTTT. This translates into CAIGDSGNTIYF.